One and the same sample provided the 29 T cell receptor beta chains below, sequenced in a study of cytomegalovirus exposure and HLA in healthy donors. Vbeta (60) and Jbeta (13) primers were used in the PCR. Data came from immunoSEQ multiplex PCR; TCRdb stores just in-frame clones and leaves some out. The sample has 24,000 or so clones, approximately 79% seen once. The material sequenced was PBMCs. These receptors came from a male donor in good health and CMV-seronegative.

This chain connects TRBV6-1 to TRBJ2-7; TRBD1 is a possible D gene (5 bases). CDR3 size: 13 residues. Germline V gives CDR1 MNHNS, CDR2 SASEGT. Trimming removed 0 bases from V and 9 bases from J, with 12 bases in between. The CDR3 protein is CASSEASQGLQYF. In nucleotides, the CDR3 is TGTGCCAGCAGTGAAGCGTCGCAGGGCCTGCAGTACTTC.

J is TRBJ2-1 and V is TRBV6-1; 11 bases are a match to TRBD2. Trimming at V came to 1 base and at J to 13 bases, leaving 12 bases not matched to a gene. The CDR3 is 16 residues long. Germline CDR1 reads MNHNS; CDR2 reads SASEGT. The CDR3 bases are TGTGCCAGCAGTGAAGTGGTAGGGCTAGCGGGGGGACAACAGTTCTTC. The encoded protein is CASSEVVGLAGGQQFF.

Regarding this clone: The same CDR3 also results from other DNA sequences found in this sample. The V and J genes are TRBV30 and TRBJ1-2; D possibly corresponds to TRBD1 (6 bases). CDR1 GTSNPN and CDR2 SVGIG come from the germline V gene (reference sequence). The CDR3 has 12 amino acids. Trimming removed 4 bases at V and 5 bases at J, with 11 bases between. The CDR3, as DNA: TGTGCCTGGACCGGACAGTTATATGGCTACACCTTC. This translates into CAWTGQLYGYTF. The full variable domain, in which reference TRBV30 and TRBJ1-2 provide the parts outside the CDR3, is SQTIHQWPATLVQPVGSPLSLECTVEGTSNPNLYWYRQAAGRGLQLLFYSVGIGQISSEVPQNLSASRPQDRQFILSSKKLLLSDSGFYLCAWTGQLYGYTFGSGTRLTVV.

This chain links TRBV27 with TRBJ2-2, with TRBD2 identical over 11 bases. CDR3 length: 16 residues. Germline CDR1 and CDR2: MNHEY and SMNVEV (reference sequence). V trimming: 5 bases; J trimming: 5 bases; junction bases outside the gene matches: 7. The CDR3 bases are TGTGCCAGCAGTACCCTAGCGGGGGGAGAGACCGGGGAGCTGTTTTTT. Residues: CASSTLAGGETGELFF.

Only a few counts were recorded for this clone. The chain combines TRBV11-2 with TRBJ1-1; D remains unclear. Germline loops: CDR1 SGHAT, CDR2 FQNNGV. This CDR3 spans 16 amino acids. Trimming cost V 1 base and J 5 bases, with 17 bases left between them. The CDR3 protein is CASSLAAPPRETEAFF. The CDR3 coding sequence is TGTGCCAGCAGCTTAGCAGCCCCTCCTCGGGAGACTGAAGCTTTCTTT.

The V and J genes are TRBV6-6 and TRBJ1-1; no clear D gene. Trimming stripped 5 bases from V and 4 bases from J, with 17 bases between. Looked up from germline, CDR1 is MNHNY and CDR2 is SVGAGI (reference sequence). CDR3 length: 15 amino acids. CDR3 in amino acids: CASSLTQRPVTEAFF. DNA for the CDR3: TGTGCCAGCAGTCTGACTCAGCGGCCGGTCACTGAAGCTTTCTTT.

This clone has more than one count but fewer than ten. The chain recombines TRBV4-3 with TRBJ2-1, with 8 positions matching TRBD2. This CDR3 contains 15 residues. CDR1 and CDR2 (germline): LGHNA, YSLEER. The trim removed 2 bases at V and 11 bases at J, leaving 11 bases unmatched. The CDR3 sequence is CASSQISGIGSKQFF. The CDR3 nucleotides read TGCGCCAGCAGCCAAATTAGCGGGATAGGCTCTAAGCAGTTCTTC.

The V and J genes are TRBV19 and TRBJ2-3, with D perhaps matching TRBD2 (5 bases). Germline-derived CDR1 and CDR2 are LNHDA and SQIVND (reference sequence). The CDR3 has 15 amino acids. With 5 bases removed from V and 3 bases from J, the gap between germline ends came to 15 bases. The CDR3 bases are TGTGCCAGTAGTCTTCAGTATGGAGGTACAGATACGCAGTATTTT. It is translated as CASSLQYGGTDTQYF.

The rearrangement uses TRBV4-1 and TRBJ1-4; D is uncertain. This CDR3 has 13 residues. V gave up 0 bases and J gave up 8 bases, with 7 bases separating them. Germline CDR1 MGHRA, CDR2 YSYEKL. The CDR3 sequence: CASSQEWLEKLFF. The CDR3 DNA follows: TGCGCCAGCAGCCAAGAATGGCTCGAAAAACTGTTTTTT.

This clone was seen only once. This chain links TRBV28 with TRBJ1-3, with D perhaps TRBD1 (6 bases). The CDR3 contains 15 residues. Germline assignment: CDR1 MDHEN and CDR2 SYDVKM. The V end lost 5 bases, the J end lost 4 bases, and 15 bases lay between the germline ends. CDR3 loop: CASSLSTGLGNTIYF. The CDR3 coding sequence is TGTGCCAGCAGTCTATCTACAGGGTTGGGAAACACCATATATTTT.

V gene TRBV30 combines with J gene TRBJ1-1; TRBD1 matches at 7 bases. With 4 bases clipped from V and 11 bases from J, the junction kept 13 bases outside the gene matches. Germline-derived CDR1 and CDR2 are GTSNPN and SVGIG (reference sequence). The CDR3 loop spans 13 amino acids. The CDR3 reads CAWTSTGTTVAFF. DNA of the CDR3: TGTGCCTGGACCTCGACAGGGACGACGGTGGCTTTCTTT.

CDR3: CASSWGTDGGTGELFF. CDR3 DNA: TGTGCCAGCAGTTGGGGGACTGACGGAGGCACCGGGGAGCTGTTTTTT. The rearrangement joins TRBV28 to TRBJ2-2; weak D call: TRBD2 (6 bases). Trimming took off 4 bases at V and 4 bases at J, with 16 bases between the two ends. The CDR3 is 16 residues long. Germline loops: CDR1 MDHEN, CDR2 SYDVKM.

The V call is TRBV29-1, the J call TRBJ1-2; TRBD1 matches 8 bases. The germline CDR1 and CDR2 sequences are SQVTM and ANQGSEA. CDR3 length equals 15 residues. Germline trimming cut 0 bases from V and 4 bases from J; bases unmatched to any gene: 7. CDR3 sequence: CSVEDLDRARYGYTF. The DNA of the CDR3 is TGCAGCGTTGAAGATCTGGACAGGGCTCGCTATGGCTACACCTTC. Complete variable domain (other parts from reference TRBV29-1 and TRBJ1-2): SAVISQKPSRDICQRGTSLTIQCQVDSQVTMMFWYRQQPGQSLTLIATANQGSEATYESGFVIDKFPISRPNLTFSTLTVSNMSPEDSSIYLCSVEDLDRARYGYTFGSGTRLTVV.

V and J are TRBV7-2 and TRBJ2-1; 9 positions match TRBD2. The germline V gene encodes CDR1 SGHTA and CDR2 FQGNSA. V dropped 7 bases and J dropped 6; count of bases not matched to a gene: 7. The CDR3 consists of 14 residues. The CDR3 reads CASTSSGAFNEQFF. CDR3 DNA: TGTGCCAGCACGTCTAGCGGGGCCTTCAATGAGCAGTTCTTC.

V and J are TRBV4-2 and TRBJ2-3, with D tentatively TRBD2 (7 bases). V was clipped by 3 bases and J by 4 bases, with 14 bases between them. This CDR3 contains 15 residues. CDR1 is LGHNA, CDR2 YNFKEQ, per germline. CDR3 loop: CASSHERGASDTQYF. Here the CDR3 DNA reads TGTGCCAGCAGCCACGAACGGGGGGCTTCAGATACGCAGTATTTT.

V is TRBV10-1 and J is TRBJ2-5; 7 bases are shared with TRBD1. Germline assignment: CDR1 WNHNN and CDR2 SYGVQD (reference sequence). CDR3 length: 13 residues. The ends lost 8 bases at V and 4 bases at J; junction bases unmatched: 7. Here the CDR3 reads CASPWGQRETQYF. CDR3 in DNA: TGCGCCAGCCCTTGGGGACAGAGAGAGACCCAGTACTTC.

The genes are TRBV2 and TRBJ1-4, with 9 bases lining up with TRBD1. Per the germline V gene, CDR1 is SNHLY and CDR2 is FYNNEI. The CDR3 runs 13 residues. With V trimmed by 10 bases and J by 5 bases, 5 bases remained unmatched. The CDR3 here is CAIPGQGNEKLFF. In nucleotides, the CDR3 is TGTGCCATCCCGGGACAGGGAAATGAAAAACTGTTTTTT. The full variable domain, in which reference TRBV2 and TRBJ1-4 provide the parts outside the CDR3, is EPEVTQTPSHQVTQMGQEVILRCVPISNHLYFYWYRQILGQKVEFLVSFYNNEISEKSEIFDDQFSVERPDGSNFTLKIRSTKLEDSAMYFCAIPGQGNEKLFFGSGTQLSVL.

The V gene is TRBV30, the J gene TRBJ2-4; TRBD1 might be the D (6 bases). The CDR3 has 14 amino acids. Trimming removed 6 bases at V and 3 bases at J, with 15 bases between. The germline CDR1 and CDR2 sequences are GTSNPN and SVGIG (reference sequence). The CDR3 loop reads CACHREGIKNIQYF. For the CDR3, the DNA is TGTGCCTGTCACAGGGAAGGAATCAAAAACATTCAGTACTTC.

The V gene is TRBV28, the J gene TRBJ2-2, with TRBD2 matching over 7 bases. CDR3 length: 15 residues. Germline lookup yields CDR1 MDHEN and CDR2 SYDVKM. J gave up 3 bases and V 3 bases, and 4 bases lay outside the gene matches. This CDR3 reads CASSFPSGDTGELFF. The CDR3 region has the DNA TGTGCCAGCAGTTTCCCTAGCGGTGACACCGGGGAGCTGTTTTTT.

This sequence joins TRBV28 and TRBJ1-3; the D gene is possibly TRBD1 (6 bases). The CDR3 has 16 amino acids. CDR1 MDHEN and CDR2 SYDVKM come from the germline V gene. The ends were cut back, 1 base at V and 8 bases at J, with 18 bases in the middle. In DNA, the CDR3 is TGTGCCAGCAGTTTATTTACAGGGTCCGAGGAGGACACCATATATTTT. It codes for CASSLFTGSEEDTIYF.

The V call is TRBV6-5, the J call TRBJ1-1, with D hard to call. CDR1 and CDR2 from the germline V gene are MNHEY and SVGAGI. Between the trimmed V and J ends, which lost 0 bases and 0 bases, there was a span of 11 bases. This CDR3 spans 16 amino acids. DNA for the CDR3: TGTGCCAGCAGTTACTCGAATATGGGCATGAACACTGAAGCTTTCTTT. Translation gives CASSYSNMGMNTEAFF.

This sequence joins TRBV7-8 and TRBJ2-5; tentative D call: TRBD2 (5 bases). Deletions cut 1 base from V and 2 bases from J, with 23 bases between. This CDR3 comprises 19 residues. Per the germline V gene, CDR1 is SGHVS and CDR2 is FQNEAQ. The CDR3 DNA is TGTGCCAGCAGCTTAGTCCCGGACGAGATGAGCGGAGTTCAAGAGACCCAGTACTTC. It encodes CASSLVPDEMSGVQETQYF.

This chain joins TRBV7-9 and TRBJ1-1, with D perhaps matching TRBD1 (5 bases). Trimming pared 2 bases from V and 4 bases from J, leaving 17 bases between. The CDR3 spans 16 residues. CDR1 is SEHNR, CDR2 FQNEAQ, per germline (reference sequence). CDR3 residues: CASSLSPGGGGTEAFF. Written as DNA, the CDR3 is TGTGCCAGCAGCTTATCCCCGGGGGGTGGGGGCACTGAAGCTTTCTTT.

The V and J genes are TRBV5-4 and TRBJ2-7; D might be TRBD2 (7 bases). This CDR3 spans 14 amino acids. Germline assignment: CDR1 SGHNT and CDR2 YYREEE (reference sequence). The V end was cut by 3 bases, the J end by 2 bases, with 12 bases between. CDR3 sequence: CASSWDTSAYEQYF. CDR3 coding DNA: TGTGCCAGCAGCTGGGACACTAGCGCCTACGAGCAGTACTTC.

The chain couples TRBV12-5 to TRBJ1-6, with D possibly being TRBD1 (6 bases). The V gene's germline CDR1 is LGHNT and CDR2 FRNRAP. V lost 3 bases and J lost 6, with 9 bases in between. CDR3 length: 14 residues. DNA for the CDR3: TGTGCTAGTGGTTTTGGCAGGGGTAATTCACCCCTCCACTTT. This sequence encodes CASGFGRGNSPLHF.

The rearrangement links TRBV15 to TRBJ1-5; D is unclear. This CDR3 contains 16 residues. The ends were cut back, 0 bases at V and 9 bases at J, with 18 bases in the middle. CDR1 LNHNV and CDR2 YYDKDF come from the germline V gene (reference sequence). Here the CDR3 reads CATSREEGANVLPQHF. CDR3 bases: TGTGCCACCAGCAGAGAGGAGGGAGCCAACGTTCTGCCCCAGCATTTT.

About this clone: This sample also contains other DNA sequences that code for the same CDR3. The chain carries TRBV5-4 and TRBJ2-3, with 13 bases that match TRBD2. The J segment lost 2 bases and the V segment lost 2 bases, leaving 5 bases of the junction unmatched. CDR3 length: 17 residues. CDR1 is SGHNT, CDR2 YYREEE, per germline (reference sequence). CDR3 loop: CASSLRLAGGPTDTQYF. The CDR3 DNA follows: TGTGCCAGCAGCTTACGACTAGCGGGAGGCCCCACAGATACGCAGTATTTT.

The V call is TRBV4-3, the J call TRBJ2-7; weak D call: TRBD2 (5 bases). This CDR3 spans 15 amino acids. With 0 bases removed from V and 7 bases from J, the gap between germline ends came to 16 bases. The germline V gene has CDR1 LGHNA and CDR2 YSLEER. In nucleotides, the CDR3 is TGCGCCAGCAGCCAAGACGCAGCAGGACTCTATGAGCAGTACTTC. Protein: CASSQDAAGLYEQYF.

There are a few counts of this clone. The chain carries TRBV10-3 and TRBJ2-7; 7 bases align to TRBD1. This CDR3 has 13 residues. CDR1 is ENHRY and CDR2 is SYGVKD in the germline V gene. Unmatched junction bases numbered 4, after V lost 4 bases and J lost 4 bases. The CDR3 DNA follows: TGTGCCATCAGTGGGGGACAGCTTTACGAGCAGTACTTC. It specifies CAISGGQLYEQYF.